These T cell receptor beta chains were read from a single sample in a study of cytotoxic CD8 clonotypes in ibrutinib-treated CLL. This table comes from immunoSEQ multiplex PCR, and its TCRdb copy is limited to in-frame clones, with some not included. The profile covers about 160,000 clones, with approximately 84% appearing a single time and roughly 4.6% taken by the ten largest. Material: PBMCs, obtained after 24 months of ibrutinib treatment. These receptors all stem from a human donor with chronic lymphocytic leukemia. CDR3s leave out the opening cysteine and the closing phenylalanine or tryptophan. Fields, in order: V gene, J gene, CDR3 protein.

>TRBV11-2|TRBJ1-1
ASSLVGFAMNTEAF
>TRBV4-1|TRBJ2-1
ASSALAGRPDNEQF
>TRBV30|TRBJ2-7
AWGLSGGPHEQY
>TRBV10-3|TRBJ1-5
ATSTQYSNQPQH
>TRBV7-2|TRBJ1-3
ASSRDSPSRNTIY
>TRBV27|TRBJ1-2
ASSLPGPTYGYT
>TRBV23-1|TRBJ1-4
ASRIRGREKLF
>TRBV5-4|TRBJ2-1
ASSQTGGGYNEQF
>TRBV29-1|TRBJ1-1
SVGYRVPRGTEAF
>TRBV30|TRBJ1-5
AWSAMGLQPQH
>TRBV4-2|TRBJ1-3
ASSYRTGSGNTIY
>TRBV9|TRBJ1-4
ASSRDSNEKLF
>TRBV18|TRBJ2-7
ASSPMAWGSSYEQY
>TRBV10-3|TRBJ2-2
AISEQGAAGELF